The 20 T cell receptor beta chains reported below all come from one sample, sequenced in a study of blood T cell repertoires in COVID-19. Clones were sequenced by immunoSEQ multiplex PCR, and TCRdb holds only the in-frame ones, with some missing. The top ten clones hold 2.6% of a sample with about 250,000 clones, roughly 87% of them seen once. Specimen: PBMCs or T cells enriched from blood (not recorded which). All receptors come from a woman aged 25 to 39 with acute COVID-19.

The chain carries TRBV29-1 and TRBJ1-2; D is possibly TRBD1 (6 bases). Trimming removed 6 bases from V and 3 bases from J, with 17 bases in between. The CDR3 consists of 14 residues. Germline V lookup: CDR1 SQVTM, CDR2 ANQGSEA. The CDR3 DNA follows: TGCAGCGTGGCGAGACAGACAGGAGACTATGGCTACACCTTC. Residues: CSVARQTGDYGYTF.

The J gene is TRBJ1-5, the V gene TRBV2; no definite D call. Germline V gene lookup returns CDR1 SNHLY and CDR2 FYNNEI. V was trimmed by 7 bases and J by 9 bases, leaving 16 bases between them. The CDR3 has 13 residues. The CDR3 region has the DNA TGTGCCAGCACCCCCGACCGGAGAGGGCCCCAGCATTTT. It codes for CASTPDRRGPQHF.

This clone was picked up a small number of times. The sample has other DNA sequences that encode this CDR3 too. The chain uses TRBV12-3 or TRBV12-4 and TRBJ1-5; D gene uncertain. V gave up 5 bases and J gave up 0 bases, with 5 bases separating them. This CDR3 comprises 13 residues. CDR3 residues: CASSRNSNQPQHF. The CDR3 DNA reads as TGTGCCAGCAGTCGTAATAGCAATCAGCCCCAGCATTTT.

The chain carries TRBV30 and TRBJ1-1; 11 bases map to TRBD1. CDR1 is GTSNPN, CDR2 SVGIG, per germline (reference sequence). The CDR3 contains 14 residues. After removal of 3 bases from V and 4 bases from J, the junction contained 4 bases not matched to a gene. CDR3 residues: CAWSQGTGGTEAFF. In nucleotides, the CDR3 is TGTGCCTGGAGCCAAGGGACAGGGGGCACTGAAGCTTTCTTT.

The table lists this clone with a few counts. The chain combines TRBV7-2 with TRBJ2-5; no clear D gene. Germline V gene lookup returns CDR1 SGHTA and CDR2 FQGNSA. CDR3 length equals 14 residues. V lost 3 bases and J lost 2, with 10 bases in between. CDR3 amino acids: CASSLLTRQETQYF. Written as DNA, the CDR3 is TGTGCCAGCAGCTTGCTAACTCGACAAGAGACCCAGTACTTC.

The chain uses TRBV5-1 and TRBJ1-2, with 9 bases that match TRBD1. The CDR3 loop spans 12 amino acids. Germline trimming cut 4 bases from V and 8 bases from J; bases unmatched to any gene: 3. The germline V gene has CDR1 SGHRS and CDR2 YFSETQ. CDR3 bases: TGCGCCAGCAGCCGTGACAGGGGGGGCTACACCTTC. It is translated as CASSRDRGGYTF.

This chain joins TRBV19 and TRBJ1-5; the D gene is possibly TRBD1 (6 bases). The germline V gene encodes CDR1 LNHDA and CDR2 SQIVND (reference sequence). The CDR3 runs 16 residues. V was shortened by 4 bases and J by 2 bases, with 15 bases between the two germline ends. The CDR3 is CASSTKQGLGNQPQHF. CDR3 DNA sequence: TGTGCCAGTAGTACTAAACAGGGATTGGGCAATCAGCCCCAGCATTTT.

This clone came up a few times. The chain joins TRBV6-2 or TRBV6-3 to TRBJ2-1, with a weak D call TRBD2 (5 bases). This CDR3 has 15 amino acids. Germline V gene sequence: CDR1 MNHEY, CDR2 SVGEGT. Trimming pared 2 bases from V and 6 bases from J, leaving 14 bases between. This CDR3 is CASSYPVLGLNEQFF. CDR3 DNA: TGTGCCAGCAGTTACCCCGTACTAGGACTCAATGAGCAGTTCTTC.

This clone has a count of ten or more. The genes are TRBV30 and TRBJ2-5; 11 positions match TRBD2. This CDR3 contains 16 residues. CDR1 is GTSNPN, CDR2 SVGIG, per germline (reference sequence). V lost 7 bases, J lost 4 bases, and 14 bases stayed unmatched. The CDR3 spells CASQTGTSGGGETQYF. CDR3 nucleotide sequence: TGTGCCTCCCAAACCGGGACTAGCGGTGGCGGAGAGACCCAGTACTTC.

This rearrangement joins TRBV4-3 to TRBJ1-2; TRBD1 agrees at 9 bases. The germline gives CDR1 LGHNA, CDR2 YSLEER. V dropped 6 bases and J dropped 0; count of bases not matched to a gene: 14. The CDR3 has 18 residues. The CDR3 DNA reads TGCGCCAGCAGTTCCCAGCTCGGGACAGGGTTGTCTAACTATGGCTACACCTTC. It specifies CASSSQLGTGLSNYGYTF.

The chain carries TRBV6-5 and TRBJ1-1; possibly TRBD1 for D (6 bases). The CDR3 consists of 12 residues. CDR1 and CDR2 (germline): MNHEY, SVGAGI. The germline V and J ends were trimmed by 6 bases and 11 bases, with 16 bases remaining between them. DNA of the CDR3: TGTGCCAGCAGACACGAGGGGGTGAGTGCTTTCTTT. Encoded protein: CASRHEGVSAFF.

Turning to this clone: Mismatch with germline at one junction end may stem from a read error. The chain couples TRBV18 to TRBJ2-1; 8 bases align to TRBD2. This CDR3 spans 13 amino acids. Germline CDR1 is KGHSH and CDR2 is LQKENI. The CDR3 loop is CASSPLAGPQGLF. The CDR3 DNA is TGTGCCAGCTCACCACTAGCGGGGCCTCAAGGGCTCTTC.

The DNA for the CDR3 is TGTGCCATCAGTGATGGGCAGGCCGGCCAGCCCCAGCATTTT. Amino acid sequence: CAISDGQAGQPQHF. V and J are TRBV10-3 and TRBJ1-5, with unresolved D. The ends were cut back, 3 bases at V and 7 bases at J, with 13 bases in the middle. Germline assignment: CDR1 ENHRY and CDR2 SYGVKD. This CDR3 has 14 amino acids.

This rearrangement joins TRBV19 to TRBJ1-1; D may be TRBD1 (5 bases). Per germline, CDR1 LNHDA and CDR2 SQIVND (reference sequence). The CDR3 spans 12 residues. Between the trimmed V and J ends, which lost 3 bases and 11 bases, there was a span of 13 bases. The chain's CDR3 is CASSMGGEEAFF. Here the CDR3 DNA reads TGTGCCAGTAGTATGGGAGGGGAGGAGGCTTTCTTT.

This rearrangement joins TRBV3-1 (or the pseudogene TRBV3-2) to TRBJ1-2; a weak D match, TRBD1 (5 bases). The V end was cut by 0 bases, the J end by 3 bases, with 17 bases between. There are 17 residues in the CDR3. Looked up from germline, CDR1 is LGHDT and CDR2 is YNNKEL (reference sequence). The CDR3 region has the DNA TGTGCCAGCAGCCAAGATTGGGTGCGGCAGACAGACTATGGCTACACCTTC. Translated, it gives CASSQDWVRQTDYGYTF.

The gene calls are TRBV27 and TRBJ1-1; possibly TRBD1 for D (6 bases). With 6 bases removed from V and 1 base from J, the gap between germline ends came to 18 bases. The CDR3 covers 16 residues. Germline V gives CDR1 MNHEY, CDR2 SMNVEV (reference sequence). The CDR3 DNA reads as TGTGCCAGCAGCCGGGACATCGATTTCCAGAACACTGAAGCTTTCTTT. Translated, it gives CASSRDIDFQNTEAFF.

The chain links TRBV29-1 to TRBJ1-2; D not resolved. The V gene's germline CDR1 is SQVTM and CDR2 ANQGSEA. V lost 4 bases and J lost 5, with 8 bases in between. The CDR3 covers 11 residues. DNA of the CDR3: TGCAGCGTTGGTGCGGCTTATGGCTACACCTTC. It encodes CSVGAAYGYTF. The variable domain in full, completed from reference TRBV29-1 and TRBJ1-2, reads SAVISQKPSRDICQRGTSLTIQCQVDSQVTMMFWYRQQPGQSLTLIATANQGSEATYESGFVIDKFPISRPNLTFSTLTVSNMSPEDSSIYLCSVGAAYGYTFGSGTRLTVV.

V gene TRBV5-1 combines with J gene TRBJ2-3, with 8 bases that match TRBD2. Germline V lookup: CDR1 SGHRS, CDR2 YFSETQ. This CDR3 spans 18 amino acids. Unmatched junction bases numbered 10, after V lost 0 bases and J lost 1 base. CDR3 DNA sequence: TGCGCCAGCAGCTTGGCCCCCCTTAGCGGGACCCGCACAGATACGCAGTATTTT. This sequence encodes CASSLAPLSGTRTDTQYF.

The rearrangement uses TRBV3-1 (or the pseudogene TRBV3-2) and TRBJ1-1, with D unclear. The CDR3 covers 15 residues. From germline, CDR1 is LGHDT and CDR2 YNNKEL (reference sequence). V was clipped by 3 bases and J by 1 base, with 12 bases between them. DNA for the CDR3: TGTGCCAGCAGCCACCGACTTAGGAGGAACACTGAAGCTTTCTTT. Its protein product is CASSHRLRRNTEAFF.

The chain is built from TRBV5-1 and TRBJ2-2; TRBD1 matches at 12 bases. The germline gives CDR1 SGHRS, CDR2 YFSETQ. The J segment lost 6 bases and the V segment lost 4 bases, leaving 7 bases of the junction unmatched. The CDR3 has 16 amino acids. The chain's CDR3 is CASSDPGQGASGELFF. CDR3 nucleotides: TGCGCCAGCAGCGATCCGGGACAGGGGGCATCCGGGGAGCTGTTTTTT.